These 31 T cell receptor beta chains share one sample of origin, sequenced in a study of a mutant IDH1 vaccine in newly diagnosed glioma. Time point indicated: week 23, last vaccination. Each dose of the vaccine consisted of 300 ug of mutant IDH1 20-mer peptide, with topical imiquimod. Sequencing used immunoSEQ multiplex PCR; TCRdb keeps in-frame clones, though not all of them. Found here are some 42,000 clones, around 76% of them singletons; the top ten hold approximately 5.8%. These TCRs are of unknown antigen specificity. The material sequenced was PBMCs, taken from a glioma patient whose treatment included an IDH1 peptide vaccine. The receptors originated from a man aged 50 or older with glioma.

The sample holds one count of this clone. CDR3 nucleotides: TGTGCCAGTAGTATAGGAGGGGAAGTCAATTCACCCCTCCACTTT. Protein product: CASSIGGEVNSPLHF. V is TRBV19 and J is TRBJ1-6, with D perhaps matching TRBD1 (5 bases). V dropped 1 base and J dropped 7 bases, with 11 bases sitting between them. This CDR3 region has 15 residues. Germline assignment: CDR1 LNHDA and CDR2 SQIVND (reference sequence).

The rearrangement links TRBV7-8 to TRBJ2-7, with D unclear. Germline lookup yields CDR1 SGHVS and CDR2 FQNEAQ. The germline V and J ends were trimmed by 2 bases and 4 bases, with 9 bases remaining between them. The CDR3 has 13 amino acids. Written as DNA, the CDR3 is TGTGCCAGCAGCTTAAACAGCTATTACGAGCAGTACTTC. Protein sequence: CASSLNSYYEQYF.

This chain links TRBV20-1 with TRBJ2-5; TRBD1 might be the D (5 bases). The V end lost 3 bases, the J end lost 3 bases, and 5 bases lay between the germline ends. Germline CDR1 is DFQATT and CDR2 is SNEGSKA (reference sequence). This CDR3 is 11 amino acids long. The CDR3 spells CSASREETQYF. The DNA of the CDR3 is TGCAGTGCTAGCAGGGAAGAGACCCAGTACTTC.

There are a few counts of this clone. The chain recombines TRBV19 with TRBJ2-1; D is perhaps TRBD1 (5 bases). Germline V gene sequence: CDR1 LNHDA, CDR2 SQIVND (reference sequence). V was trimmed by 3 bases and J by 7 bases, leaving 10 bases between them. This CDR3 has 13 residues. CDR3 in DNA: TGTGCCAGTAGTATCGGCAGGGATAATGAGCAGTTCTTC. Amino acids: CASSIGRDNEQFF.

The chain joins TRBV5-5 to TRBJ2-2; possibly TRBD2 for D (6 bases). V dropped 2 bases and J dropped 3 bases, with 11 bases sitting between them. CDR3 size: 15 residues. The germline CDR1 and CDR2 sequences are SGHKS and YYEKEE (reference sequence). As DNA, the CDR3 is TGTGCCAGCAGCTTCCTGGGGGAGGACACCGGGGAGCTGTTTTTT. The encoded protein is CASSFLGEDTGELFF. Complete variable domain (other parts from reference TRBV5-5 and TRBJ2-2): DAGVTQSPTHLIKTRGQQVTLRCSPISGHKSVSWYQQVLGQGPQFIFQYYEKEERGRGNFPDRFSARQFPNYSSELNVNALLLGDSALYLCASSFLGEDTGELFFGEGSRLTVL.

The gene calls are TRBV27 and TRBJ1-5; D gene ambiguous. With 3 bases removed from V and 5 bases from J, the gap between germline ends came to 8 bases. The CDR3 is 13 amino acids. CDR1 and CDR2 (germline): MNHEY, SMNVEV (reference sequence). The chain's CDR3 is CASSFSLYQPQHF. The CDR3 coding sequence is TGTGCCAGCAGTTTCTCCCTTTATCAGCCCCAGCATTTT.

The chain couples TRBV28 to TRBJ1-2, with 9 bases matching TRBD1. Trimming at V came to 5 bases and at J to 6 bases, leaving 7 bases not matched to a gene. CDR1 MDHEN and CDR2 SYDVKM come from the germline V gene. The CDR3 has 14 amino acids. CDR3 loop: CASSRDRVMDGYTF. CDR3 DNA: TGTGCCAGCAGTCGGGACAGGGTGATGGATGGCTACACCTTC.

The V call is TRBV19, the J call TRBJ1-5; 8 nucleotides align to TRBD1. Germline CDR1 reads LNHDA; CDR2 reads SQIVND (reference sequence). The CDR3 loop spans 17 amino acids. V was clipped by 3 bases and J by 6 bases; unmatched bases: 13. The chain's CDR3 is CASSMGRGRRNTQPQHF. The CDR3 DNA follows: TGTGCCAGTAGTATGGGCAGGGGGCGTCGTAATACTCAGCCCCAGCATTTT. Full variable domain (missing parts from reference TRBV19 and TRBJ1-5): DGGITQSPKYLFRKEGQNVTLSCEQNLNHDAMYWYRQDPGQGLRLIYYSQIVNDFQKGDIAEGYSVSREKKESFPLTVTSAQKNPTAFYLCASSMGRGRRNTQPQHFGDGTRLSIL.

The CDR3 DNA follows: TGTGCCAGCAGTGCTGGGACAGACAATCAGCCCCAGCATTTT. Protein sequence: CASSAGTDNQPQHF. The chain recombines TRBV6-6 with TRBJ1-5, with 7 bases identical to TRBD1. The CDR3 is 14 residues long. CDR1 is MNHNY and CDR2 is SVGAGI in the germline V gene (reference sequence). Germline trimming cut 5 bases from V and 3 bases from J; bases unmatched to any gene: 4.

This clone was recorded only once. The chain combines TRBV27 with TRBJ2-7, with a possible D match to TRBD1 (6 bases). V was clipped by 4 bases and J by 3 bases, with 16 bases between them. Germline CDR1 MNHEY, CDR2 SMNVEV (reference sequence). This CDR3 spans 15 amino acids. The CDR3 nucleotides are TGTGCCAGCAGTTCTCTGGACAGAATTCTCTACGAGCAGTACTTC. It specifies CASSSLDRILYEQYF.

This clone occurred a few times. The CDR3 DNA reads TGTGCCAGCAGCTTAGTGACGGGCTCCGAGCAGTACTTC. Translation: CASSLVTGSEQYF. The chain carries TRBV7-8 and TRBJ2-7; D is ambiguous. Germline V gene lookup returns CDR1 SGHVS and CDR2 FQNEAQ. The V end lost 1 base, the J end lost 6 bases, and 10 bases lay between the germline ends. This CDR3 region has 13 residues. The full variable domain, in which reference TRBV7-8 and TRBJ2-7 provide the parts outside the CDR3, is GAGVSQSPRYKVAKRGQDVALRCDPISGHVSLFWYQQALGQGPEFLTYFQNEAQLDKSGLPSDRFFAERPEGSVSTLKIQRTQQEDSAVYLCASSLVTGSEQYFGPGTRLTVT.

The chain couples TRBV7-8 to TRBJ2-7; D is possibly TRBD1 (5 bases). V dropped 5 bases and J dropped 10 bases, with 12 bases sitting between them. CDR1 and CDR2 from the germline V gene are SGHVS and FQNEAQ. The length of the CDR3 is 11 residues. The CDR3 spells CASSAQVYQYF. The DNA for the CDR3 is TGTGCCAGCAGCGCACAGGTCTACCAGTACTTC.

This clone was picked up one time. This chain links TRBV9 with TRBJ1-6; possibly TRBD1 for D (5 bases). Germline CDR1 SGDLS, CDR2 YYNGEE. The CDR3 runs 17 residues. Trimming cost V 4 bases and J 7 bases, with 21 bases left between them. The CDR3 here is CASSTRRGGRENSPLHF. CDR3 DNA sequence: TGTGCCAGCAGCACTAGGAGGGGAGGGAGAGAGAATTCACCCCTCCACTTT.

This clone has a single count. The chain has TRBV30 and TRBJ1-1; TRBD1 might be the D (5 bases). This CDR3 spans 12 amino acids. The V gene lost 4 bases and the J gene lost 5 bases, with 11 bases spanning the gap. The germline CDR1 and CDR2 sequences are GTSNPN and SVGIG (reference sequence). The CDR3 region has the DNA TGTGCCTGGATCCCAGGGAATACTGAAGCTTTCTTT. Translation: CAWIPGNTEAFF. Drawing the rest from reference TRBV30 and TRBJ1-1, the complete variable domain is SQTIHQWPATLVQPVGSPLSLECTVEGTSNPNLYWYRQAAGRGLQLLFYSVGIGQISSEVPQNLSASRPQDRQFILSSKKLLLSDSGFYLCAWIPGNTEAFFGQGTRLTVV.

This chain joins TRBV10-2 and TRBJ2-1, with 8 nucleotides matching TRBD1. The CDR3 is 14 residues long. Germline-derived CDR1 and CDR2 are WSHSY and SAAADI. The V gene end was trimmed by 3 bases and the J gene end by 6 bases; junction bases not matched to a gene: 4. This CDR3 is CASSEWTGFNEQFF. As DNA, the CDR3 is TGCGCCAGCAGTGAATGGACAGGGTTCAATGAGCAGTTCTTC.

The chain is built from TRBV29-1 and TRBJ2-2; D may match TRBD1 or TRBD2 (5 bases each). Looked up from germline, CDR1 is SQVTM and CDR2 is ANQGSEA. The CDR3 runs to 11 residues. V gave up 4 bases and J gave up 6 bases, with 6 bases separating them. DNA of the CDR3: TGCAGCGTTGCGGGGCCCGGGGAGCTGTTTTTT. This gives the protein CSVAGPGELFF.

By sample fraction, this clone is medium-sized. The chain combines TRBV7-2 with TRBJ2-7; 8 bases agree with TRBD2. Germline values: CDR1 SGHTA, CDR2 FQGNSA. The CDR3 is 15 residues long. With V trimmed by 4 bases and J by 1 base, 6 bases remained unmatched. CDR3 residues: CASSSRRGVSYEQYF. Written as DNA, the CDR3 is TGTGCCAGCAGCTCACGGCGGGGGGTTTCCTACGAGCAGTACTTC.

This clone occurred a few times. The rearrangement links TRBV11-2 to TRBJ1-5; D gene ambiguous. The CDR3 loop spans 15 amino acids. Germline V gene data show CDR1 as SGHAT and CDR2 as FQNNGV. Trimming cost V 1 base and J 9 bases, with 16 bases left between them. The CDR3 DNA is TGTGCCAGCAGCTTAGTCACAAGGAAACCGAGGCCCCAGCATTTT. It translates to CASSLVTRKPRPQHF.

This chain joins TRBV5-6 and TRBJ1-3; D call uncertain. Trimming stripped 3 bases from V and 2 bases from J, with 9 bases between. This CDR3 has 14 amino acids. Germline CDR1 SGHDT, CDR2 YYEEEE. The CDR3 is CASSSVATGNTIYF. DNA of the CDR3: TGTGCCAGCAGCTCGGTTGCGACTGGAAACACCATATATTTT.

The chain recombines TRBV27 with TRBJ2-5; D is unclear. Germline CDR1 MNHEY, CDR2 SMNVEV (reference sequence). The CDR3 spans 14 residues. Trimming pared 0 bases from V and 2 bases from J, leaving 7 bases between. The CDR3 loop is CASSLSRNQETQYF. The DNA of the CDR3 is TGTGCCAGCAGTTTATCCAGGAATCAAGAGACCCAGTACTTC.

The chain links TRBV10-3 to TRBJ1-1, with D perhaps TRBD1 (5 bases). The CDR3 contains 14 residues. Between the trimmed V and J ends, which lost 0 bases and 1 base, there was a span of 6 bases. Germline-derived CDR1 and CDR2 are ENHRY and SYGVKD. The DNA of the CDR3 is TGTGCCATCAGTGAGTCGCAGGGGAACACTGAAGCTTTCTTT. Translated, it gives CAISESQGNTEAFF.

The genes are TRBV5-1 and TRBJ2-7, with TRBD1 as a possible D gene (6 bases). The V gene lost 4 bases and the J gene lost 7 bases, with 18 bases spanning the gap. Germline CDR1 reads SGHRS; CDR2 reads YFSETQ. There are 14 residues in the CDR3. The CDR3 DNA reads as TGCGCCAGCAGCCCCAAAGACAGGACTCGAGAGCAGTACTTC. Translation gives CASSPKDRTREQYF.

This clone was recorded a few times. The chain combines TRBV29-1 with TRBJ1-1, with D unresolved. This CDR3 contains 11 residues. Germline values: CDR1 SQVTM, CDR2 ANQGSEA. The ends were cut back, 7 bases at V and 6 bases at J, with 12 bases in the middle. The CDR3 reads CSGSDSAEAFF. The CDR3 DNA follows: TGCAGCGGATCCGATTCCGCTGAAGCTTTCTTT.

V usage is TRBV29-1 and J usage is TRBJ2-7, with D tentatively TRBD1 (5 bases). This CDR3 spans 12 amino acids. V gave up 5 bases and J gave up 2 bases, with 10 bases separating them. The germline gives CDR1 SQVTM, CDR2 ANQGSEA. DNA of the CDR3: TGCAGCGTTCTATGGGGCACCTACGAGCAGTACTTC. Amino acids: CSVLWGTYEQYF.

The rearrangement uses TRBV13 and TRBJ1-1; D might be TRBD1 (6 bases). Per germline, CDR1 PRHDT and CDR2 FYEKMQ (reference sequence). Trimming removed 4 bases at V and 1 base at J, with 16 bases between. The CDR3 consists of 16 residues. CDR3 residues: CASSSLVGAGNTEAFF. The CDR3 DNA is TGTGCCAGCAGCTCCTTAGTGGGGGCAGGGAACACTGAAGCTTTCTTT.

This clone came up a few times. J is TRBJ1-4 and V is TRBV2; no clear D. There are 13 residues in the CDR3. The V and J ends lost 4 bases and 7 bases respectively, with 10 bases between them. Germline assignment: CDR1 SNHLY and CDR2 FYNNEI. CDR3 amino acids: CASSVKLIEKLFF. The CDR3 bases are TGTGCCAGCAGTGTAAAGCTAATTGAAAAACTGTTTTTT.

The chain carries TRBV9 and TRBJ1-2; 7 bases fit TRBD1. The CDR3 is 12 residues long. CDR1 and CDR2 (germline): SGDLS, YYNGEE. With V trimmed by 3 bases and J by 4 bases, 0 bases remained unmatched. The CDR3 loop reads CASSGDSYGYTF. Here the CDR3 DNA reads TGTGCCAGCAGCGGGGACAGCTATGGCTACACCTTC.

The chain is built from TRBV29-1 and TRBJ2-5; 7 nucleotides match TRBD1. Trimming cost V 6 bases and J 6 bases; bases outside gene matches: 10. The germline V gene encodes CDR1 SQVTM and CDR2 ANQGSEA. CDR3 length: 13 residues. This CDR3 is CSVPIRDSQTQYF. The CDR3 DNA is TGCAGCGTCCCAATCCGGGACAGCCAGACCCAGTACTTC.

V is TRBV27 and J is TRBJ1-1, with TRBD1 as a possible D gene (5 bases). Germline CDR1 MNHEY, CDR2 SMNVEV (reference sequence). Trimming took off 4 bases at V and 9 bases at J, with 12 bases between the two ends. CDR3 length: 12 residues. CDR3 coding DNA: TGTGCCAGCAGTTCCTACCGGGGACAAGCTTTCTTT. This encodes CASSSYRGQAFF.

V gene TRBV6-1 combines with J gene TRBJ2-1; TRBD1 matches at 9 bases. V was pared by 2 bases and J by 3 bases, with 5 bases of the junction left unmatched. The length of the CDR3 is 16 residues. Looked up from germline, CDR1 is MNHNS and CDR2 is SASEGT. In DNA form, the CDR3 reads TGTGCCAGCAGTGAATGGACAGGGGTTGGCTACAATGAGCAGTTCTTC. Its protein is CASSEWTGVGYNEQFF.

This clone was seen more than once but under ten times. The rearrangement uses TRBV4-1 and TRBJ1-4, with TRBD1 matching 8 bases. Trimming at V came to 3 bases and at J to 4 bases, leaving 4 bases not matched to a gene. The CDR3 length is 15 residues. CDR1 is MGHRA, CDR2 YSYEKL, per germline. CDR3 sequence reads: CASSQGTGFNEKLFF. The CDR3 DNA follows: TGCGCCAGCAGCCAGGGGACAGGTTTTAATGAAAAACTGTTTTTT.